The T cell receptor (beta chain) under discussion was sequenced for a study of T-cell reconstitution after alpha-beta-depleted transplantation in children. General study results and limits: Reportedly, only several hundred clones from non-depleted graft cells drove alpha-beta T-cell counts at about two months. Fresh T-cell production supplied most of the T-cell counts and diversity seen one year after transplant.

As concerns this clonotype: The antigen is unknown.

Germline CDR1 is ENHRY and CDR2 is SYGVKD. V lost 10 bases and J lost 0, with 10 bases in between. This CDR3 spans 13 amino acids. Unique molecular identifiers were used to barcode this TCRbeta library. TCRdb ran MiXCR on the PCR reads and lists one entry per CDR3 protein. The sample holds 400,000 to 450,000 distinct CDR3 sequences, around two fifths seen once. The TCR was taken from a girl aged 2-10 years with aplastic anemia, due to receive a stem cell transplant. The specimen comprised PBMCs, sampled before TCRalphabeta/CD19-depleted stem cell transplant. The chain employs TRBV10-3 and TRBJ2-1; D is perhaps TRBD1 (5 bases). CDR3 nucleotides: TGTGCCACTCAGGGAAGCTCCTACAATGAGCAGTTCTTC. Its translation: CATQGSSYNEQFF.